This entry describes one TCR beta chain. Its antigen remains unknown. This entry belongs to a study of radiotherapy plus CTLA-4 blockade in lung cancer. Points from the study as a whole: With interferon-beta, early dynamics of blood T cell clones were reported to best predict response.

This CDR3 region has 12 residues. Per the germline V gene, CDR1 is SGHDT and CDR2 is YYEEEE. Trimming pared 2 bases from V and 4 bases from J, leaving 3 bases between. Only in-frame clones appear in the TCRdb table, and some are missing; sequencing was by immunoSEQ multiplex PCR. The sample yields approximately 40,000 clones, around 79% seen once. Here the sequenced sample was peripheral blood, taken from a patient treated with radiotherapy plus ipilimumab. The source of this sequence is a human donor with non-small cell lung cancer who had stable disease on radiotherapy plus ipilimumab. The chain uses TRBV5-6 and TRBJ2-2, with D uncertain. The DNA of the CDR3 is TGTGCCAGCAGCTTATTCACCGGGGAGCTGTTTTTT. Translating gives CASSLFTGELFF.